One and the same sample provided the 20 T cell receptor beta chains below, sequenced in a study of CD8 T cells in ankylosing spondylitis (dated by TCRdb to the late 2010s). Library creation used 5' RACE. Sequenced using an Illumina HiSeq 2500. TCRdb redid the processing of the public reads, applying fastp at Q25 and MiXCR, and retained in-frame beta chains. Entries that share a CDR3 protein sequence are merged under the most common genes and DNA. Here the sample has approximately 290,000 distinct CDR3 sequences; around 20% occur a single time. 3.5% of the sample goes to the ten largest clones. Sequences were obtained from blood, either unsorted or a sorted T cell fraction (not recorded which). The receptor source for this set is a female donor with ankylosing spondylitis or in good health (not recorded which).

This clonotype was seen a handful of times. The genes are TRBV11-2 and TRBJ2-3; TRBD2 agrees at 7 bases. This CDR3 region has 14 residues. CDR1 SGHAT and CDR2 FQNNGV come from the germline V gene. The V segment lost 0 bases and the J segment 7 bases; nucleotides outside the gene matches: 4. The CDR3 nucleotides are TGTGCCAGCAGCTTAGATGGGGGGGACTATACGCAGTATTTT. Amino acids: CASSLDGGDYTQYF. Drawing the rest from reference TRBV11-2 and TRBJ2-3, the complete variable domain is EAGVAQSPRYKIIEKRQSVAFWCNPISGHATLYWYQQILGQGPKLLIQFQNNGVVDDSQLPKDRFSAERLKGVDSTLKIQPAKLEDSAVYLCASSLDGGDYTQYFGPGTRLTVL.

This chain's CDR3 is CATSRWVSGSPLKQYF. The CDR3 DNA reads TGTGCCACCAGCAGGTGGGTTAGCGGGAGCCCCTTGAAGCAGTACTTC. This chain connects TRBV15 to TRBJ2-7; 9 bases are shared with TRBD2. Germline V gene sequence: CDR1 LNHNV, CDR2 YYDKDF (reference sequence). The CDR3 consists of 16 residues. V lost 3 bases to trimming and J lost 8 bases; unmatched junction nucleotides: 14.

This clonotype has just one count. CDR3 region: CASSLPYGGMDNEQFF. The CDR3, as DNA: TGTGCCAGCAGCTTGCCGTACGGCGGGATGGACAATGAGCAGTTCTTC. The chain is built from TRBV5-6 and TRBJ2-1; a weak D match, TRBD2 (6 bases). Germline loops: CDR1 SGHDT, CDR2 YYEEEE. Trimming shortened V by 1 base and J by 5 bases, and 16 bases separated the two germline ends. The length of the CDR3 is 16 residues.

This clonotype has just a few counts. The rearrangement uses TRBV6-1 and TRBJ1-2; no firm D call. Trimming removed 3 bases at V and 4 bases at J, with 6 bases between. This CDR3 has 12 amino acids. Germline V gene sequence: CDR1 MNHNS, CDR2 SASEGT. This CDR3 reads CASSDGPYGYTF. CDR3 DNA sequence: TGTGCCAGCAGTGACGGACCCTATGGCTACACCTTC.

In its sample, this clonotype was seen many times. CDR3 DNA sequence: TGTGCCAGCAGTTTCAGCGGAGGCTACTCCTACGAGCAGTACTTC. It translates to CASSFSGGYSYEQYF. The chain joins TRBV12-3 or TRBV12-4 to TRBJ2-7; D perhaps matches TRBD2 (5 bases). This CDR3 region has 15 residues. Trimming shortened V by 3 bases and J by 0 bases, and 12 bases separated the two germline ends.

This clonotype was found a few times. This chain connects TRBV28 to TRBJ1-5; no clear D. The CDR3 sequence is 18 residues long. Germline V gene data show CDR1 as MDHEN and CDR2 as SYDVKM. V dropped 6 bases and J dropped 0 bases, with 21 bases sitting between them. CDR3 in amino acids: CASSYEDHSTYSNQPQHF. The CDR3 nucleotides read TGTGCCAGCAGCTATGAGGATCACTCAACTTATAGCAATCAGCCCCAGCATTTT.

This clonotype has ten or more counts. V usage is TRBV20-1 and J usage is TRBJ2-2; D may correspond to TRBD1 or TRBD2 (5 bases each). There are 13 residues in the CDR3. CDR1 and CDR2 from the germline V gene are DFQATT and SNEGSKA (reference sequence). V was shortened by 2 bases and J by 5 bases, with 9 bases between the two germline ends. The CDR3 here is CSARWDGTGELFF. The CDR3 DNA is TGCAGTGCTAGATGGGACGGGACCGGGGAGCTGTTTTTT.

Of note for this clonotype: One end of the junction is discordant with germline, which a read error may explain. This rearrangement joins TRBV20-1 to TRBJ2-5; D is ambiguous. The CDR3 covers 12 residues. CDR1 is DFQATT and CDR2 is SNEGSKA in the germline V gene (reference sequence). For the CDR3, the DNA is TGCATTGCTAGAGCGCTGGGGGAGACCCAGTACTTC. Amino acids: CIARALGETQYF.

This clonotype was seen more than once but under ten times. This rearrangement joins TRBV6-1 to TRBJ2-7, with 11 positions matching TRBD1. The CDR3 runs to 15 residues. The V segment lost 6 bases and the J segment 6 bases; nucleotides outside the gene matches: 10. The germline CDR1 and CDR2 sequences are MNHNS and SASEGT. The CDR3 spells CASSLPSGTGGEQYF. The CDR3 DNA follows: TGTGCCAGCAGCCTCCCTTCCGGGACAGGGGGCGAGCAGTACTTC.

This chain links TRBV20-1 with TRBJ2-4; 8 positions match TRBD2. Losses at the gene ends were 4 bases for V and 0 bases for J; bases not matched to a gene: 8. Germline-derived CDR1 and CDR2 are DFQATT and SNEGSKA (reference sequence). CDR3 size: 16 residues. The CDR3 loop is CSAIASGQIAKNIQYF. The CDR3 nucleotides are TGCAGTGCTATTGCTAGCGGGCAAATAGCCAAAAACATTCAGTACTTC.

This sequence joins TRBV25-1 and TRBJ2-1; D is unclear. CDR1 and CDR2 from the germline V gene are MGHDK and SYGVNS. Trimming shortened V by 4 bases and J by 9 bases, and 13 bases separated the two germline ends. This CDR3 has 13 amino acids. The CDR3 DNA is TGTGCCAGCAGTGCCCCCTTGAGTAGTGAGCAGTTCTTC. It specifies CASSAPLSSEQFF.

There are many counts of this clonotype. In nucleotides, the CDR3 is TGTGCCAGCAGCAGAAGAATCGGGCAGCCCCAGCATTTT. Translating it yields CASSRRIGQPQHF. The V gene is TRBV7-2, the J gene TRBJ1-5; no definite D call. CDR1 is SGHTA and CDR2 is FQGNSA in the germline V gene. With 5 bases removed from V and 7 bases from J, the gap between germline ends came to 12 bases. The length of the CDR3 is 13 residues.

The rearrangement joins TRBV6-1 to TRBJ1-1; D not certain. Germline values: CDR1 MNHNS, CDR2 SASEGT. Trimming shortened V by 6 bases and J by 3 bases, and 14 bases separated the two germline ends. CDR3 length equals 14 residues. This CDR3 reads CASRAPGADTEAFF. The CDR3 DNA reads TGTGCCAGCAGGGCCCCAGGCGCGGACACTGAAGCTTTCTTT.

CDR3 nucleotides: TGTGCCAGCAGCGCCGGGACAGGGGGCCGTTCAGATACGCAGTATTTT. Protein: CASSAGTGGRSDTQYF. This rearrangement joins TRBV9 to TRBJ2-3, with 12 bases aligning to TRBD1. The CDR3 runs 16 residues. Per germline, CDR1 SGDLS and CDR2 YYNGEE. V shed 3 bases and J 4 bases; nucleotides not matched to a gene: 6.

This clonotype was recorded at least ten times. The chain has TRBV12-3 or TRBV12-4 and TRBJ1-2, with 11 bases that match TRBD1. J was trimmed by 8 bases and V by 3 bases; bases with no gene match: 8. The CDR3 length is 15 residues. The DNA for the CDR3 is TGTGCCAGCAGTTTGAGGACAGGGGGCGTCGGGGGCTACACCTTC. Its translation is CASSLRTGGVGGYTF.

The chain links TRBV27 to TRBJ1-2; D is undetermined. The CDR3 is 20 residues long. Trimming stripped 5 bases from V and 0 bases from J, with 28 bases between. Germline V lookup: CDR1 MNHEY, CDR2 SMNVEV (reference sequence). The CDR3 bases are TGTGCCAGCAGTAGGACGAGCACAGTGCAACCCCGGCCAGCTAACTATGGCTACACCTTC. As protein: CASSRTSTVQPRPANYGYTF.

The chain combines TRBV29-1 with TRBJ1-2; no reliable D call. Deletions cut 3 bases from V and 5 bases from J, with 10 bases between. There are 12 residues in the CDR3. Germline V lookup: CDR1 SQVTM, CDR2 ANQGSEA. CDR3 sequence: CSVDEISYGYTF. The CDR3 bases are TGCAGCGTTGATGAGATATCATATGGCTACACCTTC.

This clonotype has a count of ten or more. The chain uses TRBV4-3 and TRBJ2-2; 7 bases are a match to TRBD1. The CDR3 covers 16 residues. Germline V gene lookup returns CDR1 LGHNA and CDR2 YSLEER. The V and J ends lost 5 bases and 6 bases, in that order; junction bases with no gene match: 12. CDR3 DNA: TGCGCCAGCAGCGCTCGTGAATCGGGACAGCCCGGGGAGCTGTTTTTT. Amino acids: CASSARESGQPGELFF.

The V gene is TRBV20-1, the J gene TRBJ2-3; 9 bases fit TRBD2. This CDR3 spans 15 amino acids. The ends lost 1 base at V and 6 bases at J; junction bases unmatched: 8. Per the germline V gene, CDR1 is DFQATT and CDR2 is SNEGSKA (reference sequence). CDR3 region: CSARVSGGRWDTQYF. The CDR3 DNA is TGCAGTGCTAGAGTCAGCGGGGGGAGGTGGGATACGCAGTATTTT.

This clonotype turned up a few times. The J gene is TRBJ2-2, the V gene TRBV29-1, with 7 bases fitting TRBD1. V was clipped by 7 bases and J by 4 bases; unmatched bases: 9. This CDR3 spans 14 amino acids. CDR1 and CDR2 from the germline V gene are SQVTM and ANQGSEA. DNA of the CDR3: TGCAGCGGCGAACAGGGGTGGGGCACCGGGGAGCTGTTTTTT. Protein product: CSGEQGWGTGELFF.